A single T cell receptor (beta chain) is shown here with its context. Antigen: not known. The data are from a study of T cell responses to AZD1222 COVID-19 vaccine. Study details: The analysis combined second doses at about 4 or about 12 weeks.

V lost 10 bases to trimming and J lost 10 bases, with 16 bases between them. Germline V lookup: CDR1 KGHSH, CDR2 LQKENI. The CDR3 is 11 amino acids. Study results and caveats: Increases in Spike-specific TCR breadth and depth were seen after two AZD1222 doses. The sample set comprised mostly white British donors with more females, and clonal diversity was possibly underestimated. At baseline, seropositivity was found in only five or six AZD1222 recipients.

Sequencing was performed with immunoSEQ multiplex PCR; in TCRdb, only in-frame clones are kept and a portion is missing. The table lists approximately 130,000 clones, approximately 93% of them singletons, with 3.1% in the top ten. Sequencing used peripheral blood, obtained on day 0 of AZD1222 vaccination. The TCR originated in an adult in good health. This chain connects TRBV18 to TRBJ1-1; TRBD1 is a possible D gene (5 bases). The CDR3 is CATNGGVGAFF. The CDR3 DNA reads as TGTGCCACCAACGGGGGGGTAGGAGCTTTCTTT. Variable domain in full (rest from reference TRBV18 and TRBJ1-1): NAGVMQNPRHLVRRRGQEARLRCSPMKGHSHVYWYRQLPEEGLKFMVYLQKENIIDESGMPKERFSAEFPKEGPSILRIQQVVRGDSAAYFCATNGGVGAFFGQGTRLTVV.